This record looks at one T cell receptor (beta chain) sequence and its context. The target antigen is unknown. This record comes from a study of cytomegalovirus exposure and HLA in healthy donors. Study results and limitations: The study recorded 150 to 200 TCR beta chains that were cytomegalovirus-associated. Analysis performed later found roughly 18,000 TCR beta sequences associated with HLA alleles at 0.05 false discovery rate. Productive status was seen about 90% or about 30% of the time for most TCR beta V segments in an earlier analysis.

The PCR ran on 60 Vbeta and 13 Jbeta primers. Measured with immunoSEQ multiplex PCR; TCRdb has only the in-frame clones, and not every one. This table has 150,000 to 200,000 clones, around 80% appearing once. The V segment lost 3 bases and the J segment 4 bases; nucleotides outside the gene matches: 11. Germline V CDR1 and CDR2: ENHRY, SYGVKD. The CDR3 sequence is 17 residues long. This rearrangement joins TRBV10-3 to TRBJ1-3; 8 bases line up with TRBD1. Sequences were obtained from PBMCs. The receptor's source is a woman aged 40-49 years in good health and CMV-seronegative. For the CDR3, the DNA is TGTGCCATCAGTGACACTATACAGGGGGTATCGGGAAACACCATATATTTT. It translates to CAISDTIQGVSGNTIYF.